This entry concerns a single T cell receptor (beta chain). Naive CD8 cells lacked CD45RO, underwent positive selection for CCR7 and left out terminally differentiated effector memory CD45RA+ cells. The CDR3 is 16 residues long. The germline gives CDR1 SGHKS, CDR2 YYEKEE (reference sequence). V was clipped by 0 bases and J by 5 bases; unmatched bases: 6. The data originate from a study of shared clonotypes between healthy human individuals. Assay: immunoSEQ multiplex PCR; the TCRdb copy retains only in-frame clones and omits some. In the table there are about 2,100,000 clones, approximately 94% of which are singletons.

The sample was naive CD8+ T cells from PBMCs. This TCR was sampled from a man younger than 35 in good health. Some clones in this sample may be carry-over from other donors' samples. The chain has TRBV5-5 and TRBJ2-2, with 8 positions matching TRBD1. The CDR3 DNA reads TGTGCCAGCAGCTTGGGGTGGAGGACAGGGACCGGGGAGCTGTTTTTT. Its protein is CASSLGWRTGTGELFF.